The 21 T cell receptor beta chains presented below share a single source sample, sequenced in a study of OX40 agonist ivuxolimab in advanced cancers. Sequencing used immunoSEQ multiplex PCR; TCRdb keeps in-frame clones, though not all of them. The sample shows roughly 70,000 clones, roughly 85% of them seen only once. The sample here was CD4+ or CD8+ T cells sorted from blood, taken in a trial of the OX40 agonist ivuxolimab. These TCRs come from an adult with an advanced solid tumor such as melanoma, head and neck, liver or kidney cancer.

This sequence joins TRBV2 and TRBJ1-2, with 8 positions matching TRBD1. The germline V gene has CDR1 SNHLY and CDR2 FYNNEI. CDR3 length: 14 amino acids. With V trimmed by 1 base and J by 7 bases, 5 bases remained unmatched. CDR3 DNA: TGTGCCAGCAGTGAAGTGACAGGGGTGCGTGGCTACACCTTC. Protein sequence: CASSEVTGVRGYTF.

The rearrangement joins TRBV7-2 to TRBJ1-5; perhaps TRBD1 as D (6 bases). Trimming pared 5 bases from V and 2 bases from J, leaving 16 bases between. Germline lookup yields CDR1 SGHTA and CDR2 FQGNSA. CDR3 length: 16 residues. The CDR3 protein is CASSRTQGMRNQPQHF. In nucleotides, the CDR3 is TGTGCCAGCAGCCGAACCCAGGGGATGCGCAATCAGCCCCAGCATTTT.

V usage is TRBV5-1 and J usage is TRBJ2-5, with TRBD1 as a possible D gene (6 bases). Between the trimmed V and J ends, which lost 4 bases and 7 bases, there was a span of 14 bases. The CDR3 covers 13 residues. Looked up from germline, CDR1 is SGHRS and CDR2 is YFSETQ. The CDR3 loop reads CASSLGQGGTQYF. The CDR3 nucleotides are TGCGCCAGCAGCCTGGGACAAGGCGGGACCCAGTACTTC.

The chain employs TRBV5-1 and TRBJ2-3; the D is unclear. Trimming left V 1 base short and J 2 bases short, with 8 bases between. The CDR3 contains 14 residues. The germline CDR1 and CDR2 sequences are SGHRS and YFSETQ. The CDR3 reads CASSLHMYTDTQYF. The CDR3, as DNA: TGCGCCAGCAGCTTGCACATGTACACAGATACGCAGTATTTT.

A single count supports this clone. The chain employs TRBV6-6 and TRBJ2-5; 9 nucleotides agree with TRBD1. Germline V lookup: CDR1 MNHNY, CDR2 SVGAGI (reference sequence). With V trimmed by 8 bases and J by 4 bases, 8 bases remained unmatched. The CDR3 totals 14 residues. CDR3 protein: CASRMGQGRETQYF. The CDR3 coding sequence is TGTGCCAGCCGAATGGGACAGGGAAGAGAGACCCAGTACTTC.

The J gene is TRBJ1-1, the V gene TRBV5-6; 7 bases agree with TRBD1. Trimming cost V 7 bases and J 6 bases; bases outside gene matches: 9. Germline loops: CDR1 SGHDT, CDR2 YYEEEE. This CDR3 region has 13 residues. The DNA for the CDR3 is TGTGCCAGCGGACGGACAGGTGTCGCTGAAGCTTTCTTT. Its translation: CASGRTGVAEAFF.

CDR3 residues: CASSLRRTDYPTDTQYF. In nucleotides, the CDR3 is TGTGCCAGCAGTTTACGAAGGACAGACTATCCCACAGATACGCAGTATTTT. This sequence joins TRBV27 and TRBJ2-3, with D possibly TRBD1 on 6 matching bases. The length of the CDR3 is 17 residues. Germline V CDR1 and CDR2: MNHEY, SMNVEV (reference sequence). Trimming left V 2 bases short and J 2 bases short, with 17 bases between.

The rearrangement joins TRBV2 to TRBJ1-1, with D hard to call. The CDR3 is made up of 14 amino acids. CDR1 is SNHLY, CDR2 FYNNEI, per germline. V lost 4 bases to trimming and J lost 1 base, with 10 bases between them. CDR3 loop: CASSVQLGNTEAFF. CDR3 nucleotides: TGTGCCAGCAGTGTTCAGCTAGGGAACACTGAAGCTTTCTTT.

This clone appeared a single time. V gene TRBV6-5 combines with J gene TRBJ2-5; the match to TRBD1 covers 7 bases. V lost 6 bases and J lost 4; bases outside the gene matches: 11. CDR1 is MNHEY, CDR2 SVGAGI, per germline. This CDR3 is 15 amino acids long. In DNA form, the CDR3 reads TGTGCCAGCAGATGGAGACAGGGCAGCCGAGAGACCCAGTACTTC. Protein: CASRWRQGSRETQYF.

The CDR3: CATSPGTSFQETQYF. The DNA for the CDR3 is TGTGCCACCTCTCCCGGGACTAGCTTCCAAGAGACCCAGTACTTC. The chain employs TRBV10-3 and TRBJ2-5; 9 bases align to TRBD2. Germline V gene data show CDR1 as ENHRY and CDR2 as SYGVKD. CDR3 length: 15 amino acids. With V trimmed by 10 bases and J by 1 base, 10 bases remained unmatched.

V usage is TRBV11-2 and J usage is TRBJ2-7, with 9 nucleotides matching TRBD1. Germline V gene sequence: CDR1 SGHAT, CDR2 FQNNGV. V was clipped by 5 bases and J by 3 bases; unmatched bases: 14. CDR3 size: 17 residues. CDR3 nucleotide sequence: TGTGCCAGCAGCCGTACCGGGACAGGGTATAGGCTCTACGAGCAGTACTTC. Translated, it gives CASSRTGTGYRLYEQYF.

The chain uses TRBV4-3 and TRBJ1-3; no definite D call. V dropped 0 bases and J dropped 0 bases, with 6 bases sitting between them. The CDR3 length is 15 residues. The V gene's germline CDR1 is LGHNA and CDR2 YSLEER. In DNA, the CDR3 is TGCGCCAGCAGCCAAGAGTCATTCTCTGGAAACACCATATATTTT. Translating it yields CASSQESFSGNTIYF.

The chain employs TRBV6-4 and TRBJ2-1; TRBD2 agrees at 14 bases. Germline CDR1 MRHNA, CDR2 SNTAGT. The CDR3 runs to 15 residues. J was trimmed by 7 bases and V by 4 bases; bases with no gene match: 3. In nucleotides, the CDR3 is TGTGCCAGCAGTGCGACTAGCGGGAGGGGGAATGAGCAGTTCTTC. Protein sequence: CASSATSGRGNEQFF.

The chain links TRBV25-1 to TRBJ2-3, with TRBD2 matching 8 bases. Germline trimming cut 1 base from V and 2 bases from J; bases unmatched to any gene: 5. The CDR3 is made up of 16 amino acids. Germline V gives CDR1 MGHDK, CDR2 SYGVNS. CDR3 amino acids: CASSESTGGYTDTQYF. CDR3 DNA sequence: TGTGCCAGCAGTGAATCTACGGGAGGGTACACAGATACGCAGTATTTT.

The chain couples TRBV15 to TRBJ1-5; D not resolved. The germline CDR1 and CDR2 sequences are LNHNV and YYDKDF (reference sequence). Trimming cost V 0 bases and J 7 bases, with 10 bases left between them. The CDR3 runs to 14 residues. In DNA form, the CDR3 reads TGTGCCACCAGCAGAGATCCGGTCGACCAGCCCCAGCATTTT. It is translated as CATSRDPVDQPQHF.

The rearrangement joins TRBV2 to TRBJ1-5; 9 nucleotides match TRBD1. Germline loops: CDR1 SNHLY, CDR2 FYNNEI. This CDR3 is built from 14 residues. J gave up 8 bases and V 7 bases, and 9 bases lay outside the gene matches. CDR3 residues: CASKGDREGKPQHF. The DNA of the CDR3 is TGTGCCAGCAAGGGGGACAGGGAAGGGAAGCCCCAGCATTTT. Together with reference TRBV2 and TRBJ1-5, the CDR3 gives the full variable domain: EPEVTQTPSHQVTQMGQEVILRCVPISNHLYFYWYRQILGQKVEFLVSFYNNEISEKSEIFDDQFSVERPDGSNFTLKIRSTKLEDSAMYFCASKGDREGKPQHFGDGTRLSIL.

The J gene is TRBJ1-2, the V gene TRBV2; D is unresolved. Trimming stripped 6 bases from V and 6 bases from J, with 23 bases between. The germline V gene encodes CDR1 SNHLY and CDR2 FYNNEI. The CDR3 is 16 amino acids. The CDR3 reads CASSLISRARKDGYTF. In nucleotides, the CDR3 is TGTGCCAGCAGCCTAATAAGTCGCGCACGGAAGGATGGCTACACCTTC.

The gene calls are TRBV5-1 and TRBJ2-7, with a possible D match to TRBD1 (6 bases). Germline V gives CDR1 SGHRS, CDR2 YFSETQ. CDR3 size: 15 residues. V gave up 4 bases and J gave up 0 bases, with 14 bases separating them. The CDR3 here is CASSPGDRSSYEQYF. The CDR3 nucleotides read TGCGCCAGCAGCCCAGGGGACCGGAGCTCCTACGAGCAGTACTTC.

The rearrangement joins TRBV6-1 to TRBJ2-7, with TRBD2 matching 7 bases. The germline V gene encodes CDR1 MNHNS and CDR2 SASEGT. This CDR3 spans 14 amino acids. V dropped 3 bases and J dropped 1; count of bases not matched to a gene: 3. As DNA, the CDR3 is TGTGCCAGCAGTGACGAGGGACTATCCTACGAGCAGTACTTC. This codes for CASSDEGLSYEQYF.

This clone showed up just a few times. This sequence joins TRBV6-5 and TRBJ2-3, with 7 nucleotides matching TRBD2. V was clipped by 2 bases and J by 7 bases; unmatched bases: 6. Germline CDR1 reads MNHEY; CDR2 reads SVGAGI. There are 14 residues in the CDR3. Written as DNA, the CDR3 is TGTGCCAGCAGTTACGAAGGGGAGGGAAATACGCAGTATTTT. Residues: CASSYEGEGNTQYF.

The V call is TRBV6-5, the J call TRBJ1-2; the D gene is possibly TRBD1 (5 bases). The germline V gene encodes CDR1 MNHEY and CDR2 SVGAGI. V was trimmed by 5 bases and J by 6 bases, leaving 16 bases between them. This CDR3 comprises 14 residues. In DNA form, the CDR3 reads TGTGCCAGCAGTCAATGGGACGCCGTTAATGGCTACACCTTC. Its translation is CASSQWDAVNGYTF.